The clone carrying this T cell receptor beta chain was observed many times. TCRdb reprocessed the RT-PCR reads with MiXCR, giving one entry per CDR3 protein. The sample yields approximately 720,000 distinct CDR3 sequences, 12% to 15% seen once. This TCR was sampled from a female donor in good health, serving as a healthy control. Input material: memory CD4+ T cells from blood.

The CDR3 reads CASSYQQGLAGGSGQYF. Written as DNA, the CDR3 is TGTGCCAGCAGCTACCAACAGGGACTAGCGGGGGGCTCGGGGCAGTATTTT. This rearrangement joins TRBV7-2 to TRBJ2-3, with TRBD2 matching 15 bases. Germline V gene sequence: CDR1 SGHTA, CDR2 FQGNSA. The CDR3 spans 17 residues. V shed 4 bases, J shed 11 bases, and the junction held 13 bases outside the gene matches.